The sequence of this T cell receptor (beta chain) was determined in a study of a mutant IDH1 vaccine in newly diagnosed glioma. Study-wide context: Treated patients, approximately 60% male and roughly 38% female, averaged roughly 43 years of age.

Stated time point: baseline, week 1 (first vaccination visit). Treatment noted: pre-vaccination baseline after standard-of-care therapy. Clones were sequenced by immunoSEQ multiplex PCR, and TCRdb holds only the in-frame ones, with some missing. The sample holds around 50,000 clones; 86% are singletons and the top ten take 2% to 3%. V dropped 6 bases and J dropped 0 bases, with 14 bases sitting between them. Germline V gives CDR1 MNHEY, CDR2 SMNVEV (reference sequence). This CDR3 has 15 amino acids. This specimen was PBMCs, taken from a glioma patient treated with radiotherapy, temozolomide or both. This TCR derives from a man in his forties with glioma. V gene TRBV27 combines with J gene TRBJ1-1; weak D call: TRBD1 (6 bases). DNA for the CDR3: TGTGCCAGCAGCTCGACAGGAACAATGAACACTGAAGCTTTCTTT. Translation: CASSSTGTMNTEAFF.